This TCR beta chain was retrieved from a study of cytomegalovirus exposure and HLA in healthy donors. Overall study context: Ancestry clustering placed about 80% of 300 to 400 genotyped donors in the Caucasian-associated cluster. Whole-study findings and limits: The authors assumed roughly uniform sequencing depth across donors for presence/absence analyses.

Germline values: CDR1 MNHEY, CDR2 SVGAGI. V shed 7 bases and J 4 bases; nucleotides not matched to a gene: 6. The CDR3 consists of 14 residues. It was healthy bone marrow donors who served as donors. It was with 60 Vbeta and 13 Jbeta primers that the PCR ran. TCRdb keeps only in-frame clones here, not all; method: immunoSEQ multiplex PCR. The repertoire holds roughly 120,000 clones, about three quarters seen once, with roughly 8.2% in the top ten. A word on this clone: The antigen is unknown.

The genes are TRBV6-5 and TRBJ1-1; the match to TRBD1 covers 10 bases. This receptor was identified in a woman in her thirties or forties in good health and CMV-seropositive. The sample comprised PBMCs. The CDR3 protein is CASTHDRGPTEAFF. Written as DNA, the CDR3 is TGTGCCAGCACCCACGACAGGGGGCCCACTGAAGCTTTCTTT.